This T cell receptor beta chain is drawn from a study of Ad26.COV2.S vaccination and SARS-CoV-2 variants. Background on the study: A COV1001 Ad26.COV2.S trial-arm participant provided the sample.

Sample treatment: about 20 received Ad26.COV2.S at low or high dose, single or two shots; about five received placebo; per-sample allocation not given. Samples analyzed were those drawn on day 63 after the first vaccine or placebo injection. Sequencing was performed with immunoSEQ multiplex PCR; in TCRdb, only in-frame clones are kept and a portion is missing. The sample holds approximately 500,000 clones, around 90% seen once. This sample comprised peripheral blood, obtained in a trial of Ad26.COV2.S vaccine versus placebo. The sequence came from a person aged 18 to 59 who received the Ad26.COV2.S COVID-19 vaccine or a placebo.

The CDR3 nucleotides read TGTGCCAGCAGTTACGGGGCAGGTCGTGACAACGTCCTGACTTTC. Translating gives CASSYGAGRDNVLTF. This chain links TRBV6-5 with TRBJ2-6; a possible D gene is TRBD1 (5 bases). CDR3 length: 15 residues. V lost 2 bases and J 9 bases, leaving 14 bases between the germline ends. Germline values: CDR1 MNHEY, CDR2 SVGAGI.